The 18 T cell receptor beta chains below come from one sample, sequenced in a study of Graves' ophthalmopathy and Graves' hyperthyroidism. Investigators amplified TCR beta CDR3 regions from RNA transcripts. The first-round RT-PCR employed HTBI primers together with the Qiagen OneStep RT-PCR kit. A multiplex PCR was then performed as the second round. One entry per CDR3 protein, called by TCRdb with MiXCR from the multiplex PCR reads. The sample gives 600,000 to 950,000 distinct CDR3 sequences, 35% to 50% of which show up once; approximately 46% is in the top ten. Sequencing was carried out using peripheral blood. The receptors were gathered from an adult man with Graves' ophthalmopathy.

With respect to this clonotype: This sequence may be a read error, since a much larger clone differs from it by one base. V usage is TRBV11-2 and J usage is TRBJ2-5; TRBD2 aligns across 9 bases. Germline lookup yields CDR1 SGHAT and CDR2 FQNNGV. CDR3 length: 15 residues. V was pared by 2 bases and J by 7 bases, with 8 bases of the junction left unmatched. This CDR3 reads CASSLMASGAGTQYF. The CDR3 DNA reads TGTGCCAGCAGCTTAATGGCTAGCGGGGCGGGGACCCAGTACTTC.

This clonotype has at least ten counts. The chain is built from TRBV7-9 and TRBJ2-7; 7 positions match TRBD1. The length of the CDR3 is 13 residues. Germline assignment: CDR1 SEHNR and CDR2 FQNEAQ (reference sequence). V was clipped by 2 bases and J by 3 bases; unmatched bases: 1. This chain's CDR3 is CASSLPGGYEQYF. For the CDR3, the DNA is TGTGCCAGCAGCTTACCAGGGGGCTACGAGCAGTACTTC. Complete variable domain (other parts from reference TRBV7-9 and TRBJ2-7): DTGVSQNPRHKITKRGQNVTFRCDPISEHNRLYWYRQTLGQGPEFLTYFQNEAQLEKSRLLSDRFSAERPKGSFSTLEIQRTEQGDSAMYLCASSLPGGYEQYFGPGTRLTVT.

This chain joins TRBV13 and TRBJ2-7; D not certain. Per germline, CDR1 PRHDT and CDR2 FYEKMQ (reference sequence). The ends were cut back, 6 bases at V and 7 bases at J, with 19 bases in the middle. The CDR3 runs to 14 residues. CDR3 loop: CASSEIGRSWEQYF. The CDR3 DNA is TGTGCCAGCAGTGAAATTGGCAGATCGTGGGAGCAGTACTTC.

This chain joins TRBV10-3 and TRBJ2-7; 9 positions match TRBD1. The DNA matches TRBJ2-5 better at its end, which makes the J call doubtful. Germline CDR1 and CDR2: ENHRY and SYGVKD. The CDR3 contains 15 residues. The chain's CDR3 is CATQTGGASQETQYF. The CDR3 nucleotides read TGTGCCACCCAGACAGGGGGAGCAAGCCAAGAGACCCAGTACTTC.

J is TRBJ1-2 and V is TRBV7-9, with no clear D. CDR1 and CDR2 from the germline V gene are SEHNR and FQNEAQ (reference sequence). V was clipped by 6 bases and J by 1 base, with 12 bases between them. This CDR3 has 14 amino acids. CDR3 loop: CASSRSTFNYGYTF. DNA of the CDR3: TGTGCCAGCAGTCGGTCAACCTTTAACTATGGCTACACCTTC.

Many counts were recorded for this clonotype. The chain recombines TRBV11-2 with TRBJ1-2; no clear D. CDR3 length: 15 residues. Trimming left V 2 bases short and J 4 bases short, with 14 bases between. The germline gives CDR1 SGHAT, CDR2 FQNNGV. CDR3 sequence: CASSLMRAGGYGYTF. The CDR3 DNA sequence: TGTGCCAGCAGCTTAATGAGGGCAGGAGGCTATGGCTACACCTTC.

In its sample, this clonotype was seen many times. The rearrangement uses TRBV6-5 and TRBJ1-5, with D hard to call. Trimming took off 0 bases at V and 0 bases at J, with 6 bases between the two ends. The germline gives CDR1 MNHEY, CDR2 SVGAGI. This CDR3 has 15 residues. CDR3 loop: CASSYSIHSNQPQHF. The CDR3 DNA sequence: TGTGCCAGCAGTTACTCGATACATAGCAATCAGCCCCAGCATTTT.

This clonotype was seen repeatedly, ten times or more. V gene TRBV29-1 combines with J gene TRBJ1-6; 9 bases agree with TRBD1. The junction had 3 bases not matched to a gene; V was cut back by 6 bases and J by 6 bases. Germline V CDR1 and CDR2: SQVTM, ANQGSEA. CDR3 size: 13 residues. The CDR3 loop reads CSVRGQGNSPLHF. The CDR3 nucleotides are TGCAGCGTGAGGGGACAGGGTAATTCACCCCTCCACTTT. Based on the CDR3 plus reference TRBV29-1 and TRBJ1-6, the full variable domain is SAVISQKPSRDICQRGTSLTIQCQVDSQVTMMFWYRQQPGQSLTLIATANQGSEATYESGFVIDKFPISRPNLTFSTLTVSNMSPEDSSIYLCSVRGQGNSPLHFGNGTRLTVT.

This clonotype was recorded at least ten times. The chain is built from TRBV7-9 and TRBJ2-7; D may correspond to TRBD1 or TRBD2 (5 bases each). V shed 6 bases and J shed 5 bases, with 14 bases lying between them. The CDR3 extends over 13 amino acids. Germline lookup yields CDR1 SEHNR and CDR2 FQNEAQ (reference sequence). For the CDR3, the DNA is TGTGCCAGCAGAATCGGGGCTAGGAACGAGCAGTACTTC. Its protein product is CASRIGARNEQYF. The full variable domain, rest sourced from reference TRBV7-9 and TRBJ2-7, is DTGVSQNPRHKITKRGQNVTFRCDPISEHNRLYWYRQTLGQGPEFLTYFQNEAQLEKSRLLSDRFSAERPKGSFSTLEIQRTEQGDSAMYLCASRIGARNEQYFGPGTRLTVT.

As DNA, the CDR3 is TGTGCCAGCAGTCCTCTCCTCCCGGTGACCCAGCATTTT. Translation: CASSPLLPVTQHF. The rearrangement uses TRBV25-1 and TRBJ1-5; D call uncertain. The V gene lost 5 bases and the J gene lost 11 bases, with 16 bases spanning the gap. This CDR3 spans 13 amino acids. Germline values: CDR1 MGHDK, CDR2 SYGVNS.

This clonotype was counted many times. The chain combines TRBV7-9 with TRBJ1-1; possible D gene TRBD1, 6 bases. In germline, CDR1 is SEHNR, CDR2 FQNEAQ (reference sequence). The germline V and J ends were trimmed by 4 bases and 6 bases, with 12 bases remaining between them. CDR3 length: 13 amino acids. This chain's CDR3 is CASSSLRGAEAFF. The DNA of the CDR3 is TGTGCCAGCAGCTCTCTCAGGGGCGCTGAAGCTTTCTTT.

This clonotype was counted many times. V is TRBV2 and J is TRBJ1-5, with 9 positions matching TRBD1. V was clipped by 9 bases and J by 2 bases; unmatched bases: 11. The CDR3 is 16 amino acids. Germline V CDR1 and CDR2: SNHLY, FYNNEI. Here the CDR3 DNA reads TGTGCCAGTGGGACAGGGAACCGTTTGCGCAATCAGCCCCAGCATTTT. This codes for CASGTGNRLRNQPQHF.

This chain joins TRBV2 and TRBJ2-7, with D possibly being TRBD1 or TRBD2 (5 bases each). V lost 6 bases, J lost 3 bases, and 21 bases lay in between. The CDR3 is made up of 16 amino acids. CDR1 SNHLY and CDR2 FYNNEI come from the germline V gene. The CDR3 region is CASSRVPGRHLYEQYF. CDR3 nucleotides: TGTGCCAGCAGCCGAGTCCCGGGACGGCACCTCTACGAGCAGTACTTC.

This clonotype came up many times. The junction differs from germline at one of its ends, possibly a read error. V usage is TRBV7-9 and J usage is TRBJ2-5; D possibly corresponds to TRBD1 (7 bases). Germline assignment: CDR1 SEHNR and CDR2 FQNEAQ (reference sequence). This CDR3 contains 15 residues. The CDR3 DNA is TGTGCCAGCAGCGTAGCGGCAGGGGGTATGGAGACCCAGTACTTC. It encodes CASSVAAGGMETQYF.

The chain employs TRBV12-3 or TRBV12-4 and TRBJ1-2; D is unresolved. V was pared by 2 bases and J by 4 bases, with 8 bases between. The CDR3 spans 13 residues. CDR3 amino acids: CASSLPEFYGYTF. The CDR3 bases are TGTGCCAGCAGTTTACCAGAGTTCTATGGCTACACCTTC.

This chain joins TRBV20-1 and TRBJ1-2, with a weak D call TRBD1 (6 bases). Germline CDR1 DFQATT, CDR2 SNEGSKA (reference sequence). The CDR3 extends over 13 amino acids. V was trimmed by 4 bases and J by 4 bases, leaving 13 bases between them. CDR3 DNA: TGCAGTGCTACAGGGGCTGGCGGCTATGGCTACACCTTC. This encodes CSATGAGGYGYTF.

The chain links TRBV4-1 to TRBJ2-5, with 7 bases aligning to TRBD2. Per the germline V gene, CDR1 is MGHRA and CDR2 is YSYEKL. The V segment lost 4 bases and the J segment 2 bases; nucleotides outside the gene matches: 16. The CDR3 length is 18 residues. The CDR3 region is CASSPRLRGLAAQETQYF. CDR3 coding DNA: TGCGCCAGCAGCCCGCGCCTACGAGGGCTAGCGGCGCAAGAGACCCAGTACTTC.

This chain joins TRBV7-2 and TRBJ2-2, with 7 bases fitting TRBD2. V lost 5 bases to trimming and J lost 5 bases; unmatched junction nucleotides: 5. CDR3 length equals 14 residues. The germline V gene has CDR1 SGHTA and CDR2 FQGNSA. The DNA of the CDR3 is TGTGCCAGCAGCAGATATAGCGGGACCGGGGAGCTGTTTTTT. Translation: CASSRYSGTGELFF.